This entry describes one TCR beta chain. Antigen unknown. The CDR3 is 16 amino acids. These data originate in a study of monozygotic twins with inflammatory bowel disease. With no T cell sorting beforehand, total RNA was isolated from whole blood. Overall study findings and caveats: Those with IBD had lower TCRbeta diversity (inverse Simpson) than their healthy co-twins did.

Template switching incorporated UMIs with a 6-nucleotide sample barcode. TCRdb reprocessed the 5' RACE reads; each CDR3 protein has one entry and no DNA is given. Its table lists over 200,000 distinct CDR3 sequences. Material for sequencing was blood. V and J are TRBV12-3 or TRBV12-4 and TRBJ2-1; the D gene TCRdb calls, TRBD2, cannot be checked with no DNA. The clonotype was recovered from a human donor with ulcerative colitis or Crohn's disease, or a healthy co-twin of an affected twin (not recorded which). This chain's CDR3 is CASSRQLAGAYNEQFF.